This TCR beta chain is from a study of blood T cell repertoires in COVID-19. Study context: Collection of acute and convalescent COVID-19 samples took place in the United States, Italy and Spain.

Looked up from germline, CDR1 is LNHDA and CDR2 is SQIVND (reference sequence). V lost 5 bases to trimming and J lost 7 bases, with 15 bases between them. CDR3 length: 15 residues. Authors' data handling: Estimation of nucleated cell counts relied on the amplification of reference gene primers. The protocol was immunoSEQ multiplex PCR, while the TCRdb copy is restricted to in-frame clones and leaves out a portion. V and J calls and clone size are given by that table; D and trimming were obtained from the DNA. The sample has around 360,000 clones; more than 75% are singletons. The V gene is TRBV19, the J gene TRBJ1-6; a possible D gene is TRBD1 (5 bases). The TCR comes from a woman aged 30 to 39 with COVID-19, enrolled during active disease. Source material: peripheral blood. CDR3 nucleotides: TGTGCCAGTAGTGTGCTGGGGCAGGGAAATTCACCCCTCCACTTT. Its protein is CASSVLGQGNSPLHF.